The 13 T cell receptor beta chains below were found in one sample sequenced in a study of cytomegalovirus exposure and HLA in healthy donors. It was with 60 Vbeta and 13 Jbeta primers that the PCR ran. The repertoire was sequenced with immunoSEQ multiplex PCR; TCRdb's copy has only in-frame clones and lacks some. The table lists 95,000 to 150,000 clones, about 10% of them singletons. The sequencing input was PBMCs. Source of these receptors: a woman younger than 35 in good health and CMV-seropositive.

V usage is TRBV7-6 and J usage is TRBJ2-7; 8 positions match TRBD1. Germline V gene lookup returns CDR1 SGHVS and CDR2 FNYEAQ. Losses at the gene ends were 5 bases for V and 3 bases for J; bases not matched to a gene: 9. CDR3 size: 15 residues. CDR3: CASSRLRTGIYEQYF. CDR3 nucleotide sequence: TGTGCCAGCAGCCGCTTGAGGACAGGGATCTACGAGCAGTACTTC.

The chain recombines TRBV14 with TRBJ2-7; the D gene is possibly TRBD2 (5 bases). There are 14 residues in the CDR3. V was cut by 4 bases and J by 3 bases, with 13 bases left in between. The germline CDR1 and CDR2 sequences are SGHDN and FVKESK. As DNA, the CDR3 is TGTGCCAGCAGCCCTCAGGTCCGGGACTACGAGCAGTACTTC. Its translation: CASSPQVRDYEQYF.

There are a few counts of this clone. The rearrangement joins TRBV5-8 to TRBJ2-2, with 12 bases that match TRBD1. With 3 bases clipped from V and 3 bases from J, the junction kept 3 bases outside the gene matches. The CDR3 spans 16 residues. Germline values: CDR1 SGHTS, CDR2 YDEGEE. The DNA of the CDR3 is TGTGCCAGCAGCTGGGACAGGGGGCTGGACACCGGGGAGCTGTTTTTT. Protein: CASSWDRGLDTGELFF.

This clone was observed a handful of times. V gene TRBV29-1 combines with J gene TRBJ1-2, with D tentatively TRBD1 (6 bases). The length of the CDR3 is 14 residues. Looked up from germline, CDR1 is SQVTM and CDR2 is ANQGSEA. V lost 4 bases to trimming and J lost 4 bases, with 16 bases between them. The CDR3 protein is CSVGEAGAVYGYTF. Here the CDR3 DNA reads TGCAGCGTTGGTGAGGCGGGGGCAGTCTATGGCTACACCTTC.

This clone was seen only a few times. The chain is built from TRBV10-3 and TRBJ2-1; 11 nucleotides line up with TRBD2. The CDR3 contains 15 residues. Trimming took 3 bases from V and 2 from J; bases not matched to a gene: 0. CDR1 ENHRY and CDR2 SYGVKD come from the germline V gene. CDR3 sequence reads: CAISELAGAYNEQFF. CDR3 nucleotide sequence: TGTGCCATCAGTGAACTAGCGGGAGCCTACAATGAGCAGTTCTTC.

This clone occurred a few times. The chain is built from TRBV5-1 and TRBJ1-4, with a weak D call TRBD1 (5 bases). Germline CDR1 SGHRS, CDR2 YFSETQ. CDR3 length: 15 residues. Trimming removed 2 bases at V and 2 bases at J, with 10 bases between. CDR3 amino acids: CASSFTGGTNEKLFF. Here the CDR3 DNA reads TGCGCCAGCAGCTTTACGGGGGGGACTAATGAAAAACTGTTTTTT.

In this sample, this clone turned up a few times. This chain joins TRBV5-1 and TRBJ2-1, with 10 nucleotides matching TRBD2. Germline assignment: CDR1 SGHRS and CDR2 YFSETQ. V was pared by 0 bases and J by 5 bases, with 8 bases of the junction left unmatched. CDR3 size: 17 residues. In DNA form, the CDR3 reads TGCGCCAGCAGCTTGGAAACAGCGGGAGGGCTTAACAATGAGCAGTTCTTC. Translation gives CASSLETAGGLNNEQFF.

In nucleotides, the CDR3 is TGTGCCAGCAGCCCTTTGGCAGGGGGAGGTGAGCAGTTCTTC. Translation: CASSPLAGGGEQFF. The genes are TRBV7-8 and TRBJ2-1, with TRBD1 as a possible D gene (7 bases). CDR1 and CDR2 (germline): SGHVS, FQNEAQ. This CDR3 has 14 amino acids. Deletions cut 5 bases from V and 9 bases from J, with 17 bases between.

As DNA, the CDR3 is TGTGCCTGGAGTCGACAGACCTACGAGCAGTACTTC. Translating gives CAWSRQTYEQYF. The V call is TRBV30, the J call TRBJ2-7; tentative D call: TRBD1 (5 bases). The V gene's germline CDR1 is GTSNPN and CDR2 SVGIG (reference sequence). CDR3 length: 12 residues. V was clipped by 2 bases and J by 2 bases, with 7 bases between them.

In its sample, this clone was seen a few times. The V gene is TRBV4-1, the J gene TRBJ1-6, with 10 bases identical to TRBD1. CDR1 is MGHRA and CDR2 is YSYEKL in the germline V gene. CDR3 length: 15 amino acids. Trimming at V came to 6 bases and at J to 5 bases, leaving 4 bases not matched to a gene. Written as DNA, the CDR3 is TGCGCCAGCAGGAGGACAGGGGGGGATAATTCACCCCTCCACTTT. Protein sequence: CASRRTGGDNSPLHF.

This clone has only a few counts. The chain has TRBV6-5 and TRBJ2-1; 10 bases fit TRBD2. The V gene's germline CDR1 is MNHEY and CDR2 SVGAGI. V gave up 5 bases and J gave up 3 bases; unmatched junction bases: 4. The CDR3 extends over 15 amino acids. The CDR3 sequence is CASSTSGTSYNEQFF. The CDR3 nucleotides read TGTGCCAGCAGTACTAGCGGGACTAGCTACAATGAGCAGTTCTTC.

Only a few counts were recorded for this clone. The chain recombines TRBV27 with TRBJ2-7, with D possibly being TRBD2 (6 bases). V shed 1 base and J shed 0 bases, with 10 bases lying between them. The germline gives CDR1 MNHEY, CDR2 SMNVEV (reference sequence). CDR3 length equals 15 residues. The CDR3 DNA reads TGTGCCAGCAGTTTATTCGGGAGAGACTCCTACGAGCAGTACTTC. Translated: CASSLFGRDSYEQYF.

J is TRBJ2-2 and V is TRBV7-9; D is unresolved. This CDR3 spans 11 amino acids. Trimming removed 10 bases from V and 4 bases from J, with 7 bases in between. Germline values: CDR1 SEHNR, CDR2 FQNEAQ (reference sequence). In DNA form, the CDR3 reads TGTGCCACCGAGAGCACCGGGGAGCTGTTTTTT. Residues: CATESTGELFF.